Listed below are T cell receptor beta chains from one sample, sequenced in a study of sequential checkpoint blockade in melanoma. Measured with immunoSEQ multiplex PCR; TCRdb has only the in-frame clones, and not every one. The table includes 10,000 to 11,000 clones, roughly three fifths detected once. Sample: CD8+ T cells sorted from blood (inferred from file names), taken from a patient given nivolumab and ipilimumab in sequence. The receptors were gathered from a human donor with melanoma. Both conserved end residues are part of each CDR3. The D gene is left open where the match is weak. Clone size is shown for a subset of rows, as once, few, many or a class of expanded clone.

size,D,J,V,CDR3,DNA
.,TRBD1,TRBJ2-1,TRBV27,CASSPGQGYNEQFF,TGTGCCAGCAGTCCGGGACAGGGGTACAATGAGCAGTTCTTC
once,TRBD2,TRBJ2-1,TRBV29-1,CSAGLGSYNEQFF,TGCAGCGCTGGACTAGGCTCCTACAATGAGCAGTTCTTC
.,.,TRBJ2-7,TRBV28,CASSLTGSYEQYF,TGTGCCAGCAGCTTAACCGGGTCCTACGAGCAGTACTTC
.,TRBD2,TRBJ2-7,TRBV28,CASSYGGRYEQYF,TGTGCCAGCAGTTACGGGGGGAGATACGAGCAGTACTTC
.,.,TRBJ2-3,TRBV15,CATSSEITQRADTQYF,TGTGCCACCAGCAGCGAAATCACACAGAGGGCAGATACGCAGTATTTT
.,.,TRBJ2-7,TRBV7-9,CASSLISGEQYF,TGTGCCAGCAGCTTAATCTCCGGCGAGCAGTACTTC
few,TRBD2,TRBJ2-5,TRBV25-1,CASSEPSSGEETQYF,TGTGCCAGCAGTGAACCGTCTAGCGGAGAAGAGACCCAGTACTTC
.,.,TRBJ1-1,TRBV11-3,CASSVQRKAFF,TGTGCCAGCAGCGTACAAAGAAAAGCTTTCTTT
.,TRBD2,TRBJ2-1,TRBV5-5,CASSFLSGLAALSYNEQFF,TGTGCCAGCAGCTTCCTCTCTGGACTAGCGGCCCTCTCCTACAATGAGCAGTTCTTC
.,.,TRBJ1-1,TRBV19,CASSDYNTEAFF,TGTGCCAGTAGCGACTACAACACTGAAGCTTTCTTT
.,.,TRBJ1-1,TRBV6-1,CASSYQGWGEAFF,TGTGCCAGCAGTTATCAGGGGTGGGGTGAAGCTTTCTTT
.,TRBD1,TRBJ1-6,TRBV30,CAWTPGTGANSPLHF,TGTGCCTGGACTCCCGGGACAGGGGCTAATTCACCCCTCCACTTT
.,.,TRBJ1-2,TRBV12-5,CASGFQAGVYGYTF,TGTGCTAGTGGTTTCCAGGCCGGCGTCTATGGCTACACCTTC
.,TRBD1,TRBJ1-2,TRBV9,CASSGSRDRGNYGYTF,TGTGCCAGCAGCGGGTCTCGGGACAGGGGAAACTATGGCTACACCTTC
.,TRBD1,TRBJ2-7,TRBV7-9,CASSFPGGPGQGYEQYF,TGTGCCAGCAGCTTCCCCGGCGGACCGGGACAGGGTTACGAGCAGTACTTC
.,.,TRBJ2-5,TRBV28,CASSFGTYKGTQYF,TGTGCCAGCAGTTTCGGGACTTACAAGGGGACCCAGTACTTC
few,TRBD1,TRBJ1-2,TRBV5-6,CASRADRVDGYTF,TGTGCCAGCAGGGCGGACAGGGTGGATGGCTACACCTTC
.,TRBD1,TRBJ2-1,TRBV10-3,CAISEPLGTGVHNEQFF,TGTGCCATCAGTGAACCCCTCGGGACAGGGGTCCACAATGAGCAGTTCTTC
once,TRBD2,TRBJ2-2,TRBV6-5,CASSGRLNGELFF,TGTGCCAGCAGCGGGAGGCTAAACGGGGAGCTGTTTTTT
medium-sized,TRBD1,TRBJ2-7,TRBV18,CASSPPDRGEQYF,TGTGCCAGCTCACCGCCTGACAGGGGCGAGCAGTACTTC